The TCR beta chain under discussion was sequenced for a study of patients and donors after allogeneic stem cell transplantation. TCRdb analysed the RT-PCR reads with MiXCR anew, one entry per CDR3 protein. The sample includes roughly 250,000 distinct CDR3 sequences, around 14% of them seen just once. Germline V gene data show CDR1 as DFQATT and CDR2 as SNEGSKA (reference sequence). Germline trimming cut 3 bases from V and 1 base from J; bases unmatched to any gene: 2. This CDR3 contains 13 residues. This clonotype has at least ten counts. This TCR derives from a human donor who was either an allogeneic HSCT recipient or a stem cell or donor lymphocyte infusion donor (not recorded which). It is not recorded whose cells these are; they may come from a transplant donor. Sequenced: blood, either unsorted or a sorted T cell fraction (not recorded which). This chain links TRBV20-1 with TRBJ2-5, with TRBD2 identical over 7 bases. The CDR3 coding sequence is TGCAGTGCTAGGGGCGGGAGCCAAGAGACCCAGTACTTC. Translated: CSARGGSQETQYF.